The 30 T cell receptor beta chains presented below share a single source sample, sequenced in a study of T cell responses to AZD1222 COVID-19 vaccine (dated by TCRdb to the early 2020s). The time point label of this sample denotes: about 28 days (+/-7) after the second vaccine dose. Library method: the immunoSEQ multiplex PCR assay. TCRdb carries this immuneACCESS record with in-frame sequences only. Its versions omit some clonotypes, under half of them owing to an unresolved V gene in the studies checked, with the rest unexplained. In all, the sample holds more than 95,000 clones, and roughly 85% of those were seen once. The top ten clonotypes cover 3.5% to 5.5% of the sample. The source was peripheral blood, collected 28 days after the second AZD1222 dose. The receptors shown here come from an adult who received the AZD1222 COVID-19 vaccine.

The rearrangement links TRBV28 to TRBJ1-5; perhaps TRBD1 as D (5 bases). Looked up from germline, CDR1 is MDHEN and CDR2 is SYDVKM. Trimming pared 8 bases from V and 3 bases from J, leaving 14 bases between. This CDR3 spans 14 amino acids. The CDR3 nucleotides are TGTGCCAGCGGGGGGGGAGATTCCAATCAGCCCCAGCATTTT. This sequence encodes CASGGGDSNQPQHF.

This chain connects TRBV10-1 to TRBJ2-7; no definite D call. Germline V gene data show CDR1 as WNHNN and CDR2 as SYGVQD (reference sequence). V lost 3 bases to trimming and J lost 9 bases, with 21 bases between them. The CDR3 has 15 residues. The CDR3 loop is CASSDSTSANSGQYF. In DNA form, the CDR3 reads TGCGCCAGCAGTGATAGTACGTCGGCCAATTCGGGGCAGTACTTC.

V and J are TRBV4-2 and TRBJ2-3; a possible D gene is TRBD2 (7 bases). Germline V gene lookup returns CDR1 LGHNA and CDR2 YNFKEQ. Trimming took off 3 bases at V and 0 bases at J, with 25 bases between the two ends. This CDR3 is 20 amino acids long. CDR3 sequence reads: CASSQDTDRGLAESTDTQYF. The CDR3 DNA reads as TGTGCCAGCAGCCAGGATACTGATCGGGGGCTAGCGGAAAGCACAGATACGCAGTATTTT.

CDR3: CASSRTAEAFF. The CDR3 coding sequence is TGTGCCAGCAGCCGGACAGCTGAAGCTTTCTTT. The V gene is TRBV2, the J gene TRBJ1-1, with D possibly being TRBD1 (6 bases). The CDR3 runs 11 residues. CDR1 and CDR2 (germline): SNHLY, FYNNEI. The V end lost 6 bases, the J end lost 6 bases, and 8 bases lay between the germline ends.

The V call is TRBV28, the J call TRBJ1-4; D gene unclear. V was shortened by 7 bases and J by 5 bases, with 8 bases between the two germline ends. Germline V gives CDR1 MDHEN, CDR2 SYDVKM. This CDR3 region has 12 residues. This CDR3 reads CASKQRNEKLFF. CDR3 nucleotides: TGTGCCAGCAAACAGCGAAATGAAAAACTGTTTTTT.

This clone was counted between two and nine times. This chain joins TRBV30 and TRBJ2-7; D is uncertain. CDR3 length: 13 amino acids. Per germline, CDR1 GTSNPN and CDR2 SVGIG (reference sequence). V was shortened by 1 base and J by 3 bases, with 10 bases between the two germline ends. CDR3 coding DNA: TGTGCCTGGAGTGCGTACACTGGCTACGAGCAGTACTTC. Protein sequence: CAWSAYTGYEQYF.

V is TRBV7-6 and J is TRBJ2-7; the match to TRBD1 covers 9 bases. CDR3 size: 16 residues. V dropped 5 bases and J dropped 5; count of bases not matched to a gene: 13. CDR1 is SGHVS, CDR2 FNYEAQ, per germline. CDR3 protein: CASSGGPGQGVHEQYF. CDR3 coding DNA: TGTGCCAGCAGCGGGGGACCGGGACAGGGTGTACACGAGCAGTACTTC.

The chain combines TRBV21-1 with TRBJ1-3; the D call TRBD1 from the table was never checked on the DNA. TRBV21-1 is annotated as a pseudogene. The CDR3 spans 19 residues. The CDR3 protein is CASGPRDRGIPDSGNTIYF. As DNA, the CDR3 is TGTGCCAGCGGTCCCAGGGACAGGGGAATCCCCGACTCTGGAAACACCATATATTTT.

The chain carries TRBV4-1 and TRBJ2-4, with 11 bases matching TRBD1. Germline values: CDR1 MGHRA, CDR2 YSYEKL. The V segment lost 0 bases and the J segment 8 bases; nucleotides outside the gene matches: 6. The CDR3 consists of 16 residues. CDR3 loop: CASSQDWDRGSDIQYF. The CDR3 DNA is TGCGCCAGCAGCCAAGATTGGGACAGGGGGTCGGACATTCAGTACTTC.

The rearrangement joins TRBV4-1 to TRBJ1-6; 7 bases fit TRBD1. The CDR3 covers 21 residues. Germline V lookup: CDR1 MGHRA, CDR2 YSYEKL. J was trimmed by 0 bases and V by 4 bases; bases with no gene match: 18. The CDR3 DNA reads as TGCGCCAGCAGCCCCACTCAGGGGGGCCAAAACCATGGCTCCTATAATTCACCCCTCCACTTT. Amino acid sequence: CASSPTQGGQNHGSYNSPLHF.

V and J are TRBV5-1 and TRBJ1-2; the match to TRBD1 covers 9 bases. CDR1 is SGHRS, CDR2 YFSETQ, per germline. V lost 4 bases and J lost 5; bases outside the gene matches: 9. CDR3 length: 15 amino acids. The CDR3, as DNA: TGCGCCAGCAGCCCAGACGAGGGACAGGGATATGGCTACACCTTC. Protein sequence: CASSPDEGQGYGYTF.

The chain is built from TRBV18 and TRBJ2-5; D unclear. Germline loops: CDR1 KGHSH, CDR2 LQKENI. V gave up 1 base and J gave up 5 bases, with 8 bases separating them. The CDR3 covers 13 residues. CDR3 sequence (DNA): TGTGCCAGCTCACCACTTGGGGATGAGACCCAGTACTTC. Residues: CASSPLGDETQYF.

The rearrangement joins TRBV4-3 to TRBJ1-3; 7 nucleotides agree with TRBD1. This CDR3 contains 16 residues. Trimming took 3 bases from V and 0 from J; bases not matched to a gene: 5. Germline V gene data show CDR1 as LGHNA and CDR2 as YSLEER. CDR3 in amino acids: CASSHSTGVSGNTIYF. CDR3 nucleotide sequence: TGCGCCAGCAGCCACTCAACAGGGGTCTCTGGAAACACCATATATTTT.

The chain's CDR3 is CASSLGGGGYTF. CDR3 nucleotide sequence: TGTGCCAGCAGCTTAGGGGGGGGTGGCTACACCTTC. V is TRBV7-2 and J is TRBJ1-2; a possible D gene is TRBD1 (5 bases). Germline lookup yields CDR1 SGHTA and CDR2 FQGNSA. V was shortened by 1 base and J by 7 bases, with 7 bases between the two germline ends. CDR3 length: 12 amino acids. Full variable domain (outside the CDR3, taken from reference TRBV7-2 and TRBJ1-2): GAGVSQSPSNKVTEKGKDVELRCDPISGHTALYWYRQSLGQGLEFLIYFQGNSAPDKSGLPSDRFSAERTGGSVSTLTIQRTQQEDSAVYLCASSLGGGGYTFGSGTRLTVV.

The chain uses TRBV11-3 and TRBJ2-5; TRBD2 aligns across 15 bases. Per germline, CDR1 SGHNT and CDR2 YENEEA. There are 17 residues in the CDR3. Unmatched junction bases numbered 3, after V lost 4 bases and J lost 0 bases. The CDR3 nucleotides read TGTGCCAGCAGCTCCGGGACTAGCGGGGGGCACCAAGAGACCCAGTACTTC. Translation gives CASSSGTSGGHQETQYF. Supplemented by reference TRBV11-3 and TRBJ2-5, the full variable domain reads EAGVVQSPRYKIIEKKQPVAFWCNPISGHNTLYWYLQNLGQGPELLIRYENEEAVDDSQLPKDRFSAERLKGVDSTLKIQPAELGDSAVYLCASSSGTSGGHQETQYFGPGTRLLVL.

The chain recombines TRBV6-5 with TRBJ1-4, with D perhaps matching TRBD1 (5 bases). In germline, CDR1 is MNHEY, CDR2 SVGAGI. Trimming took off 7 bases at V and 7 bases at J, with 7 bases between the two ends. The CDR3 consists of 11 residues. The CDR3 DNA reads TGTGCCAGCAAAAGGGGTGAAAAACTGTTTTTT. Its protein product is CASKRGEKLFF.

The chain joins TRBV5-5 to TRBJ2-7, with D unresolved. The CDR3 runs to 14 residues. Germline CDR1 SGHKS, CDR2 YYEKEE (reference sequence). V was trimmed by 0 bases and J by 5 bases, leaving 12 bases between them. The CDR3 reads CASSLGKGFDEQYF. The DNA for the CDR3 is TGTGCCAGCAGCTTGGGGAAAGGTTTCGACGAGCAGTACTTC.

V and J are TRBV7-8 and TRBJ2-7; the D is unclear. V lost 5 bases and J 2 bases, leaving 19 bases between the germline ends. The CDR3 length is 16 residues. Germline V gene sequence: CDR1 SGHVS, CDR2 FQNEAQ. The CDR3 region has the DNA TGTGCCAGCAGCACGGGTGGTGGCAGAACAACCTACGAGCAGTACTTC. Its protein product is CASSTGGGRTTYEQYF.

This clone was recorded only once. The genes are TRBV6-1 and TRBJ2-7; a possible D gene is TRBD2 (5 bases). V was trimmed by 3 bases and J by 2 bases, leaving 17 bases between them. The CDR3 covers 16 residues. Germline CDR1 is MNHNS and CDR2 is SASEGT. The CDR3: CASSDRRSGIAYEQYF. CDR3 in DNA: TGTGCCAGCAGTGACCGCCGCTCGGGGATCGCCTACGAGCAGTACTTC.

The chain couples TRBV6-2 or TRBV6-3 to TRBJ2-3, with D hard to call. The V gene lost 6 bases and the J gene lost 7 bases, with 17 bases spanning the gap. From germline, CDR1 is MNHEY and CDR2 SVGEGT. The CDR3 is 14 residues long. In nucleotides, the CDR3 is TGTGCCAGCAGCCCCACCCTGCTCTTGCATACGCAGTATTTT. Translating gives CASSPTLLLHTQYF.

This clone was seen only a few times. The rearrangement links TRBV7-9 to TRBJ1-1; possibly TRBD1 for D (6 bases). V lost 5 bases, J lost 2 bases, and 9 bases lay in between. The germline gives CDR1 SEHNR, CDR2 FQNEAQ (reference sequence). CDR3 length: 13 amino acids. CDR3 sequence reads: CASSTRGNTEAFF. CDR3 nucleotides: TGTGCCAGCAGCACCAGGGGAAACACTGAAGCTTTCTTT.

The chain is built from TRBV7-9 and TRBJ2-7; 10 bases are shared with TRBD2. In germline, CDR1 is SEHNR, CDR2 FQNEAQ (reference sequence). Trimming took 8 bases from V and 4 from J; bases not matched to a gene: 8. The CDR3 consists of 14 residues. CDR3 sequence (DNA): TGTGCCAGCGCGCGAGCGGGGGGGCGATACGAGCAGTACTTC. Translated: CASARAGGRYEQYF.

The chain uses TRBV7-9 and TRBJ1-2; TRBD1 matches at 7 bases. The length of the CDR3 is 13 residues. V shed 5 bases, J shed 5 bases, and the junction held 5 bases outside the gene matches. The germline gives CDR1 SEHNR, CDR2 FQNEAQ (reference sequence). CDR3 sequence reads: CASSRGQVYGYTF. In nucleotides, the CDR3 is TGTGCCAGCAGCCGTGGACAGGTTTATGGCTACACCTTC.

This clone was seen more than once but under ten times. As DNA, the CDR3 is TGTGCCAGCAGCTTACGAGACGCGAACACCGGGGAGCTGTTTTTT. This sequence encodes CASSLRDANTGELFF. The V and J genes are TRBV7-9 and TRBJ2-2; no firm D call. The V and J ends lost 2 bases and 0 bases respectively, with 7 bases between them. The germline CDR1 and CDR2 sequences are SEHNR and FQNEAQ (reference sequence). The CDR3 runs 15 residues.

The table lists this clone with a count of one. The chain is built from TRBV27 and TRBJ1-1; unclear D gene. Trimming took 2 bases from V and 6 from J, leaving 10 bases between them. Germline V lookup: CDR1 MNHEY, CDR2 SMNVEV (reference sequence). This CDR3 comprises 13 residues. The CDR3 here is CASSLNIWAEAFF. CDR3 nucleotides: TGTGCCAGCAGTTTAAACATCTGGGCTGAAGCTTTCTTT.

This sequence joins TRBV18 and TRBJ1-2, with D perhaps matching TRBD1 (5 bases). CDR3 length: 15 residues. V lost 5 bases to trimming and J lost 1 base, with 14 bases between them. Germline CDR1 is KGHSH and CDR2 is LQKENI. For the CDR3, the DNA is TGTGCCAGCTCAACCACGACAGAGATTAACTATGGCTACACCTTC. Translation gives CASSTTTEINYGYTF.

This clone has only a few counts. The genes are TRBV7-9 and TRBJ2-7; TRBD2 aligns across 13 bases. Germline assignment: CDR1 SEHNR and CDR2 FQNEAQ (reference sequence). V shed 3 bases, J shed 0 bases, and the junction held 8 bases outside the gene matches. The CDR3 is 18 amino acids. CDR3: CASSLGTGLAGSSYEQYF. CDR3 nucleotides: TGTGCCAGCAGCTTGGGGACGGGACTAGCGGGGTCCTCCTACGAGCAGTACTTC.

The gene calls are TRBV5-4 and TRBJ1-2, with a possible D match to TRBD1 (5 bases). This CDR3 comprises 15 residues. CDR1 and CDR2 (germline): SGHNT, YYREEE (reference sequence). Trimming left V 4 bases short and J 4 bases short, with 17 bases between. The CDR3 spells CASSPSQGPAYGYTF. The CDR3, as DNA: TGTGCCAGCAGCCCCTCTCAGGGACCAGCCTATGGCTACACCTTC. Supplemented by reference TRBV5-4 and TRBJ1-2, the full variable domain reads ETGVTQSPTHLIKTRGQQVTLRCSSQSGHNTVSWYQQALGQGPQFIFQYYREEENGRGNFPPRFSGLQFPNYSSELNVNALELDDSALYLCASSPSQGPAYGYTFGSGTRLTVV.

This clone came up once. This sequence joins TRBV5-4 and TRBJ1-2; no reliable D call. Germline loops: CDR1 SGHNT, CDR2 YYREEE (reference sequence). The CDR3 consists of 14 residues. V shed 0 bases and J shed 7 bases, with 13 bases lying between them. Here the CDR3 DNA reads TGTGCCAGCAGCTTGGGAGGATTGCCCTCTGGCTACACCTTC. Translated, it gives CASSLGGLPSGYTF. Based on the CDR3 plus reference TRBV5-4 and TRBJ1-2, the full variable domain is ETGVTQSPTHLIKTRGQQVTLRCSSQSGHNTVSWYQQALGQGPQFIFQYYREEENGRGNFPPRFSGLQFPNYSSELNVNALELDDSALYLCASSLGGLPSGYTFGSGTRLTVV.

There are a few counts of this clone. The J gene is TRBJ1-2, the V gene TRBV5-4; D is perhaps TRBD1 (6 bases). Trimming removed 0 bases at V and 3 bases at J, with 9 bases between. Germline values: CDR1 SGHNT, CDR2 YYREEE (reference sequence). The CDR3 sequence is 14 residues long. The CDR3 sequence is CASSLARGDYGYTF. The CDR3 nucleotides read TGTGCCAGCAGCTTGGCCAGGGGTGACTATGGCTACACCTTC. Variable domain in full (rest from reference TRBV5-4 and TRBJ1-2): ETGVTQSPTHLIKTRGQQVTLRCSSQSGHNTVSWYQQALGQGPQFIFQYYREEENGRGNFPPRFSGLQFPNYSSELNVNALELDDSALYLCASSLARGDYGYTFGSGTRLTVV.